The present TCR beta chain was sequenced within a study of CD8+ T cells in alopecia areata. Background on the study: Those treated were given oral tofacitinib at 5 to 10 mg twice daily.

From germline, CDR1 is GTSNPN and CDR2 SVGIG (reference sequence). V lost 0 bases, J lost 5 bases, and 13 bases lay in between. The length of the CDR3 is 14 residues. Sequencing used cDNA as its template, made by extracting RNA and reverse transcribing it. Data came from immunoSEQ multiplex PCR; TCRdb stores just in-frame clones and leaves some out. The sample has 150,000 to 200,000 clones, more than 55% seen once; the top ten hold 1.3%. Study results and caveats: Under tofacitinib, numerous expanded lesional clonotypes remained detectable in scalp and blood. There was only one nonresponder, so it was unclear how baseline CD8+ expansion relates to response. Scalp clonality dropped significantly under tofacitinib, as did expanded CD8+ top-100 clones.

For this clone: The antigen is unknown.

Sample treatment: oral pan-JAK inhibitor, 5-10 mg twice daily. This clonotype was obtained from a human donor with alopecia areata. The chain links TRBV30 to TRBJ2-5, with D unclear. The sample here was CD4+ T cells sorted from blood, taken around week 50, from a patient treated with tofacitinib. The CDR3 DNA follows: TGTGCCTGGAGTGTACCCCCTAGAGGCGAGACCCAGTACTTC. It codes for CAWSVPPRGETQYF.